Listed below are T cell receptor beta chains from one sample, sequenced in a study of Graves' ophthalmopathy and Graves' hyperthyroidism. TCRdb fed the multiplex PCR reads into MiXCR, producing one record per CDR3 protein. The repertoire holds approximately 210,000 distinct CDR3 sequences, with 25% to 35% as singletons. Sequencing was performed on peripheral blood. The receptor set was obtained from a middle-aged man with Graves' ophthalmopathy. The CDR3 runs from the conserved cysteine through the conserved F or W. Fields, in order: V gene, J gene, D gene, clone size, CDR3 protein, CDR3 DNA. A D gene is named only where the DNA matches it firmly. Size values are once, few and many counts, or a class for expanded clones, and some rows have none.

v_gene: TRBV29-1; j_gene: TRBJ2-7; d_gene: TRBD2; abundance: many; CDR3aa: CSVAGLAATYEQYF; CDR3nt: TGCAGCGTCGCTGGACTAGCGGCGACCTACGAGCAGTACTTC
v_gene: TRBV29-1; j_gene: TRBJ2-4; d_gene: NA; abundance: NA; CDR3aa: CSVANSLAKNIQYF; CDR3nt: TGCAGCGTTGCGAATTCGTTAGCCAAAAACATTCAGTACTTC
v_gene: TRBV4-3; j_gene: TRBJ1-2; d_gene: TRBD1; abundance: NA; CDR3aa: CASSQQGAGGYTF; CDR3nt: TGCGCCAGCAGCCAACAGGGGGCGGGAGGCTACACCTTC
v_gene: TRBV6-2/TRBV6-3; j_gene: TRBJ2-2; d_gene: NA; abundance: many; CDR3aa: CASSYSRVTGELFF; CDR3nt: TGTGCCAGCAGTTACTCGAGGGTCACCGGGGAGCTGTTTTTT
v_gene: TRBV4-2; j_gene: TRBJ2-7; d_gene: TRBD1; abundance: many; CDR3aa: CASSHPGQDYEQYF; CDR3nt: TGTGCCAGCAGCCACCCGGGACAGGACTACGAGCAGTACTTC
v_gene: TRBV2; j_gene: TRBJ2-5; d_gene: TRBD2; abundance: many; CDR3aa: CASSSSWLLAGGKRETQYF; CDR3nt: TGTGCCAGCAGTTCCTCGTGGCTTTTAGCGGGAGGAAAGCGAGAGACCCAGTACTTC
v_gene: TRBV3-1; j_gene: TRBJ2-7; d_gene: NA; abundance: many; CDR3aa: CASSQGRGRYEQYF; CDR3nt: TGTGCCAGCAGCCAGGGTAGGGGTAGGTACGAGCAGTACTTC
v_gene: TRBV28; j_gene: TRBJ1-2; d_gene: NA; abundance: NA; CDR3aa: CASSLDGINYGYTF; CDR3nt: TGTGCCAGCAGTTTGGACGGGATTAACTATGGCTACACCTTC
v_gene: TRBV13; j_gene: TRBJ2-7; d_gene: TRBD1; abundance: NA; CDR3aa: CASSGQERYEQYF; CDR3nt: TGTGCCAGCAGCGGACAGGAGCGCTACGAGCAGTACTTC
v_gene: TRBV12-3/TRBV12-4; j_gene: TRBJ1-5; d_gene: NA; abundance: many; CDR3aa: CATGTVNQPQHF; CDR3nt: TGTGCCACCGGGACCGTGAATCAGCCCCAGCATTTT
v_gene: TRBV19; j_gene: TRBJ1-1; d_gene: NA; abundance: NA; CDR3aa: CASSDVTGNTEAFF; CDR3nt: TGTGCCAGTAGTGATGTTACAGGGAACACTGAAGCTTTCTTT
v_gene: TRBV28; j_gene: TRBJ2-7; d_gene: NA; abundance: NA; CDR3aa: CASIDPISYEQYF; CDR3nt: TGTGCCAGCATCGATCCCATTTCCTACGAGCAGTACTTC
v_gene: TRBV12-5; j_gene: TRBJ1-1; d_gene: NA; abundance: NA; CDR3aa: CASGLGQITEAFF; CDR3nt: TGTGCTAGTGGTTTGGGACAGATCACTGAAGCTTTCTTT
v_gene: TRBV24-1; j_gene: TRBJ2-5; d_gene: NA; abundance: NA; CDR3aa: CATIRLSDSENVQETQYF; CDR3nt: TGTGCCACCATACGTCTTAGCGACAGCGAAAACGTACAAGAGACCCAGTACTTC
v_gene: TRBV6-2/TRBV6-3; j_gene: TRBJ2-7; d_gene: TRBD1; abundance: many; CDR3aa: CASIGTGTYEQYF; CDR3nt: TGTGCCAGCATTGGGACAGGCACCTACGAGCAGTACTTC
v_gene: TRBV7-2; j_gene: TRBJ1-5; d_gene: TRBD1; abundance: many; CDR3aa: CASSLARTGYNQPQHF; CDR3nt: TGTGCCAGCAGCTTAGCCCGGACAGGGTACAATCAGCCCCAGCATTTT
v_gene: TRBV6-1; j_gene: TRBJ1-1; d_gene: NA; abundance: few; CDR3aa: CASSEVALTFF; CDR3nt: TGTGCCAGCAGCGAGGTGGCTTTGACTTTCTTT
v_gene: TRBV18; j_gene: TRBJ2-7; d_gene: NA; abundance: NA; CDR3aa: CASSPAGRGSYEQYF; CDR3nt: TGTGCCAGCTCACCAGCGGGACGGGGCTCCTACGAGCAGTACTTC
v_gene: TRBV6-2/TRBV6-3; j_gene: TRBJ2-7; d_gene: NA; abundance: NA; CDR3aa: CASSYRTLSYEQYF; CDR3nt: TGTGCCAGCAGTTACCGGACCTTGTCCTACGAGCAGTACTTC
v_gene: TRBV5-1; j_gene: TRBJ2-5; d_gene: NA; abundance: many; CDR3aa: CASSMEETQYF; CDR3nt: TGCGCCAGCAGCATGGAAGAGACCCAGTACTTC
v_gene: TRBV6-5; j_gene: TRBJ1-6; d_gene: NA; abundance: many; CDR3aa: CASSYGVILGSPLHF; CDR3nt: TGTGCCAGCAGTTACGGGGTGATCTTGGGTTCACCCCTCCACTTT
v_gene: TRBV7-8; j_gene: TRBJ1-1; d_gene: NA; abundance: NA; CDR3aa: CASKVGRGNTEAFF; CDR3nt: TGTGCCAGCAAGGTTGGCAGGGGGAACACTGAAGCTTTCTTT
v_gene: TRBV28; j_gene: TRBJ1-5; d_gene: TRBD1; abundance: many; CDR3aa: CASRPGTGGYSNQPQHF; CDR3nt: TGTGCCAGCAGGCCCGGGACAGGGGGCTATAGCAATCAGCCCCAGCATTTT
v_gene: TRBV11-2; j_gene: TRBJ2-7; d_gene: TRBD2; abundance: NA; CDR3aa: CASSRTGTSGSYEQYF; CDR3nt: TGTGCCAGCAGCCGTACCGGGACTAGCGGTTCCTACGAGCAGTACTTC
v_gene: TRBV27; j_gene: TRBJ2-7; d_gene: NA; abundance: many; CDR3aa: CASSSSGVSYEQYF; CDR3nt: TGTGCCAGCAGTTCATCGGGGGTCTCCTACGAGCAGTACTTC
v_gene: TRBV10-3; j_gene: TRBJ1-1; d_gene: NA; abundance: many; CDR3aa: CATNGGGEAFF; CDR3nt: TGTGCCACTAACGGGGGAGGTGAAGCTTTCTTT
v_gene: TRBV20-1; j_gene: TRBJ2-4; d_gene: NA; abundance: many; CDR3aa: CSAPIGDGTLPIQYF; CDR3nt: TGCAGTGCTCCCATAGGGGATGGGACACTTCCTATTCAGTACTTC
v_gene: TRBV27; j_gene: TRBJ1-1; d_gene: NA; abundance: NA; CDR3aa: CASSLWPWGGGTAEAFF; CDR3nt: TGTGCCAGCAGTTTATGGCCTTGGGGGGGAGGAACGGCTGAAGCTTTCTTT
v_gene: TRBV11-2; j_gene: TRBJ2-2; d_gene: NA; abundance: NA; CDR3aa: CASSLSGASTGELFF; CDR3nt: TGTGCCAGCAGCTTAAGTGGGGCGAGCACCGGGGAGCTGTTTTTT
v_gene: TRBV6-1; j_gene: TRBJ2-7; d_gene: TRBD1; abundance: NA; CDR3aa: CASSPRGPSYEQYF; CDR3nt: TGTGCCAGCAGCCCCAGGGGGCCCTCCTACGAGCAGTACTTC
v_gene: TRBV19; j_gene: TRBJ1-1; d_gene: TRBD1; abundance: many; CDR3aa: CASSPWTGLNTEAFF; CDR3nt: TGTGCCAGTAGCCCCTGGACAGGGCTGAACACTGAAGCTTTCTTT
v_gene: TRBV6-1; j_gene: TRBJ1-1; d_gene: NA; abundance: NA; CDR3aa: CASSEALVQGNTEAFF; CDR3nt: TGTGCCAGCAGTGAAGCGCTTGTACAAGGGAACACTGAAGCTTTCTTT
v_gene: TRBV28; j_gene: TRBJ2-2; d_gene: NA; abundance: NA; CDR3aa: CASSLYTESNTGELFF; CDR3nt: TGTGCCAGCAGTTTGTATACGGAATCGAACACCGGGGAGCTGTTTTTT
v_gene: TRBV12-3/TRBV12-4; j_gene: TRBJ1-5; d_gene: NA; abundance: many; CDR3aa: CASSFSRPTINQPQHF; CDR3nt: TGTGCCAGCAGTTTCTCCAGGCCGACGATCAATCAGCCCCAGCATTTT
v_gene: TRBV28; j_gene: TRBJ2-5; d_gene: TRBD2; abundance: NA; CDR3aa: CASSRLAGAETQYF; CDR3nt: TGTGCCAGCAGTCGGCTAGCGGGGGCAGAGACCCAGTACTTC
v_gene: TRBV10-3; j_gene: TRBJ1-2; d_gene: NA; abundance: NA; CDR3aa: CAISESRRGGGYTF; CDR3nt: TGTGCCATCAGTGAGTCGAGGCGGGGTGGAGGCTACACCTTC
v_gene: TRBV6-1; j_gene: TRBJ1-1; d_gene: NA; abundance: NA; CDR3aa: CASIPGRSTEAFF; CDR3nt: TGTGCCAGCATTCCTGGGAGGAGCACTGAAGCTTTCTTT
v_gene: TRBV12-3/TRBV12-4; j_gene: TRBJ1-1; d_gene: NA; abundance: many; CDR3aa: CASIVGAGNTEAFF; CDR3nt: TGTGCCAGCATTGTGGGGGCTGGGAACACTGAAGCTTTCTTT
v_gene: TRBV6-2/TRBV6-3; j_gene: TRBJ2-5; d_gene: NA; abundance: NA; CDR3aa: CASKNQRASRETQYF; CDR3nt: TGTGCCAGCAAAAATCAAAGGGCGTCTCGGGAGACCCAGTACTTC
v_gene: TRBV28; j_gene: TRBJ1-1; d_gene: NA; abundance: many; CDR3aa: CASNYRDIAFF; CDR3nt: TGTGCCAGCAATTACCGGGACATAGCTTTCTTT
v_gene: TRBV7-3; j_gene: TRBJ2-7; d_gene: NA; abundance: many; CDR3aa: CASRLGGPSYEQYF; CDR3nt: TGTGCCAGCAGGTTGGGCGGGCCCTCCTACGAGCAGTACTTC
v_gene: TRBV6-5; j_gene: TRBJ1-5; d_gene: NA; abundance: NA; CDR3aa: CASSYPGTENQPQHF; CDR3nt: TGTGCCAGCAGTTACCCCGGGACTGAGAATCAGCCCCAGCATTTT
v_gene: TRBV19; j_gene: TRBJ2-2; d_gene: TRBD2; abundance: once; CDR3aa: CASSLPAGSTGELFF; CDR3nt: TGTGCCAGTAGTCTACCAGCGGGATCCACCGGGGAGCTGTTTTTT
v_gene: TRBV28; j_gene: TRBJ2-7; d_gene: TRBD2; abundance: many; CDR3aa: CASRTQGLAGGLREQYF; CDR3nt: TGTGCCAGCAGGACCCAGGGACTAGCGGGAGGGCTACGCGAGCAGTACTTC
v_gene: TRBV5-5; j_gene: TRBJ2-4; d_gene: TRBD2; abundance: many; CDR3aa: CASSPGTSGTYF; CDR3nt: TGTGCCAGCAGTCCCGGGACTAGCGGGACTTACTTC
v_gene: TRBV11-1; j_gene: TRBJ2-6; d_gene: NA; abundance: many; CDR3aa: CASSTIPDSGANVLTF; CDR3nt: TGTGCCAGCAGCACCATCCCGGACTCTGGGGCCAACGTCCTGACTTTC